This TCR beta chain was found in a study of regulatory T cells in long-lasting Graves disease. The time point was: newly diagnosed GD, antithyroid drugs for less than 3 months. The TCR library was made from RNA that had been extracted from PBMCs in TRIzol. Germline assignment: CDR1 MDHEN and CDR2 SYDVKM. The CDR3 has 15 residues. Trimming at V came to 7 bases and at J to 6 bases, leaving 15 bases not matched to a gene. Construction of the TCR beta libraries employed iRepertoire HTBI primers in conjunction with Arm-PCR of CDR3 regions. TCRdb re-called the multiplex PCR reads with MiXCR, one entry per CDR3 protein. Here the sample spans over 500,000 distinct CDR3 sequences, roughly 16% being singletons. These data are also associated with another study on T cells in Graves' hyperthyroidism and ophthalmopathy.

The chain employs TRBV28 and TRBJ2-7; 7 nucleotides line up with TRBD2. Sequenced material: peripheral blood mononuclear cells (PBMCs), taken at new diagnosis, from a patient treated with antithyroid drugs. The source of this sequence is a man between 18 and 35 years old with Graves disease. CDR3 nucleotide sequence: TGTGCCAGCACCGAGACGGGAGGCGGGAATCTCGAGCAGTACTTC. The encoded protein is CASTETGGGNLEQYF.